This paragraph covers one T cell receptor beta chain sequence. Other DNA sequences of this sample code for an identical CDR3. The data originate from a study of shared clonotypes between healthy human individuals. Germline assignment: CDR1 LNHDA and CDR2 SQIVND (reference sequence). V gave up 6 bases and J gave up 1 base; unmatched junction bases: 5. The CDR3 contains 15 residues. TCRdb's copy holds only in-frame clones and misses some; the assay was immunoSEQ multiplex PCR. This table holds about 600,000 clones, around 97% found once. The sequenced material came from naive CD4+ T cells sorted from blood. As for subset: CD45RA+ positively selected. This clonotype was obtained from a woman in her thirties in good health. The rearrangement joins TRBV19 to TRBJ2-7, with TRBD1 identical over 11 bases. The CDR3 loop is CASSSGQGVSYEQYF. CDR3 nucleotide sequence: TGTGCCAGTAGCTCGGGACAGGGGGTGTCCTACGAGCAGTACTTC.